A single sample is the source of the 25 T cell receptor beta chains below, sequenced in a study of blood T cell repertoires in COVID-19 (dated by TCRdb to the early 2020s). Library method: the immunoSEQ multiplex PCR assay. Entries here come from immuneACCESS through TCRdb and include only in-frame sequences with V and J called. Some clones fail to appear in such tables; in the studies checked, an unresolved V gene covers under half of the shortfall, and the cause of the remainder is unknown. In this sample the table shows hundreds of thousands of clones, 85% to 90% of which occur a single time. The top ten clones comprise about 1.1% of the sample. Sequenced: PBMCs or T cells enriched from blood (not recorded which). These receptors all stem from a man younger than 45 who had recovered from COVID-19.

This rearrangement joins TRBV5-4 to TRBJ2-1; D is possibly TRBD1 (5 bases). The CDR3 is 13 residues long. Between the trimmed V and J ends, which lost 2 bases and 6 bases, there was a span of 9 bases. Germline values: CDR1 SGHNT, CDR2 YYREEE (reference sequence). The CDR3 is CASSFDRINEQFF. Written as DNA, the CDR3 is TGTGCCAGCAGCTTCGACAGAATCAATGAGCAGTTCTTC.

The CDR3 here is CASRRGTSGQETQYF. In DNA form, the CDR3 reads TGTGCCAGCAGACGAGGGACTAGCGGACAAGAGACCCAGTACTTC. J is TRBJ2-5 and V is TRBV27, with TRBD2 identical over 11 bases. The J segment lost 2 bases and the V segment lost 6 bases, leaving 5 bases of the junction unmatched. Germline CDR1 reads MNHEY; CDR2 reads SMNVEV (reference sequence). This CDR3 spans 15 amino acids.

In DNA form, the CDR3 reads TGCGCCAGCAGCTTAACAACAGGGGCCACTGAAGCTTTCTTT. It codes for CASSLTTGATEAFF. The V call is TRBV5-1, the J call TRBJ1-1; TRBD1 aligns across 7 bases. Looked up from germline, CDR1 is SGHRS and CDR2 is YFSETQ. With 2 bases clipped from V and 4 bases from J, the junction kept 5 bases outside the gene matches. This CDR3 has 14 residues. The variable domain in full, completed from reference TRBV5-1 and TRBJ1-1, reads KAGVTQTPRYLIKTRGQQVTLSCSPISGHRSVSWYQQTPGQGLQFLFEYFSETQRNKGNFPGRFSGRQFSNSRSEMNVSTLELGDSALYLCASSLTTGATEAFFGQGTRLTVV.

Only one count was recorded for this clone. This chain connects TRBV7-9 to TRBJ2-1, with TRBD1 identical over 7 bases. The J segment lost 5 bases and the V segment lost 7 bases, leaving 17 bases of the junction unmatched. The CDR3 length is 17 residues. In germline, CDR1 is SEHNR, CDR2 FQNEAQ (reference sequence). CDR3 in amino acids: CASNQPDREPTHNEQFF. The CDR3 bases are TGTGCCAGCAACCAACCCGACAGGGAACCTACCCACAATGAGCAGTTCTTC.

This clone was observed a handful of times. The chain is built from TRBV24-1 and TRBJ2-1; D perhaps matches TRBD1 (6 bases). The CDR3 loop spans 15 amino acids. V was shortened by 7 bases and J by 6 bases, with 18 bases between the two germline ends. From germline, CDR1 is KGHDR and CDR2 SFDVKD. In DNA, the CDR3 is TGTGCCACCAGCTTAGGACAGATGGGAATCAATGAGCAGTTCTTC. Its protein product is CATSLGQMGINEQFF.

J is TRBJ2-5 and V is TRBV5-5, with 15 positions matching TRBD2. Germline values: CDR1 SGHKS, CDR2 YYEKEE (reference sequence). The CDR3 covers 17 residues. The V segment lost 1 base and the J segment 5 bases; nucleotides outside the gene matches: 6. CDR3 bases: TGTGCCAGCAGCTTGTATGGACTAGCGGGAGGGCCCGAGACCCAGTACTTC. This encodes CASSLYGLAGGPETQYF.

This clone is a singleton in its sample. The chain employs TRBV12-3 or TRBV12-4 and TRBJ2-2; D is unresolved. The CDR3 has 12 amino acids. Trimming left V 3 bases short and J 7 bases short, with 6 bases between. Here the CDR3 reads CASSFLFGELFF. CDR3 coding DNA: TGTGCCAGCAGTTTTCTATTCGGGGAGCTGTTTTTT.

The chain recombines TRBV7-7 with TRBJ2-7; 11 bases are a match to TRBD2. V lost 5 bases and J lost 6; bases outside the gene matches: 12. Germline V gene data show CDR1 as SSHAT and CDR2 as FNYEAQ (reference sequence). The CDR3 sequence is 16 residues long. The CDR3 is CASSPNGLAGISEQYF. CDR3 sequence (DNA): TGTGCCAGCAGCCCCAACGGACTAGCGGGTATTAGCGAGCAGTACTTC. Based on the CDR3 plus reference TRBV7-7 and TRBJ2-7, the full variable domain is GAGVSQSPRYKVTKRGQDVTLRCDPISSHATLYWYQQALGQGPEFLTYFNYEAQPDKSGLPSDRFSAERPEGSISTLTIQRTEQRDSAMYRCASSPNGLAGISEQYFGPGTRLTVT.

Only a few counts were recorded for this clone. The rearrangement joins TRBV19 to TRBJ2-1; D unclear. This CDR3 region has 14 residues. Trimming removed 6 bases at V and 0 bases at J, with 9 bases between. CDR1 and CDR2 from the germline V gene are LNHDA and SQIVND (reference sequence). CDR3 nucleotide sequence: TGTGCCAGTAGCGTCACGAGCTCCTACAATGAGCAGTTCTTC. Its protein is CASSVTSSYNEQFF.

This clone was detected once. Other DNA sequences in the sample encode the same CDR3. The V gene is TRBV12-3 or TRBV12-4, the J gene TRBJ1-2; possible D gene TRBD1, 6 bases. The V gene lost 5 bases and the J gene lost 3 bases, with 10 bases spanning the gap. The CDR3 is 13 amino acids. CDR3 amino acids: CASSPGEDYGYTF. The DNA for the CDR3 is TGTGCCAGCAGTCCAGGGGAAGACTATGGCTACACCTTC.

V is TRBV2 and J is TRBJ2-3; a possible D gene is TRBD2 (5 bases). The CDR3 sequence is 13 residues long. V was trimmed by 5 bases and J by 1 base, leaving 7 bases between them. Germline V lookup: CDR1 SNHLY, CDR2 FYNNEI. DNA of the CDR3: TGTGCCAGCAGTCAGGAGGGCACAGATACGCAGTATTTT. It specifies CASSQEGTDTQYF.

V gene TRBV3-1 (or the pseudogene TRBV3-2) combines with J gene TRBJ2-7; TRBD1 might be the D (6 bases). The CDR3 has 15 amino acids. Germline V gene lookup returns CDR1 LGHDT and CDR2 YNNKEL (reference sequence). V was cut by 6 bases and J by 0 bases, with 15 bases left in between. The CDR3 DNA sequence: TGTGCCAGCAGAAGCAGCCAGGGGAGCTCCTACGAGCAGTACTTC. This encodes CASRSSQGSSYEQYF.

This chain connects TRBV15 to TRBJ2-2; 8 bases match TRBD2. Germline V gives CDR1 LNHNV, CDR2 YYDKDF (reference sequence). The CDR3 loop spans 16 amino acids. Unmatched junction bases numbered 6, after V lost 0 bases and J lost 6 bases. The CDR3 DNA reads as TGTGCCACCAGCAGAGAAGGCAGCGGGAGTCCCGGGGAGCTGTTTTTT. Translated, it gives CATSREGSGSPGELFF.

CDR3 sequence (DNA): TGTGCCAGCAGCTTAGGGGAACCGGGACAGAGTGTTCAGTACTTC. Protein: CASSLGEPGQSVQYF. The chain links TRBV7-8 to TRBJ2-7, with 7 bases identical to TRBD1. In germline, CDR1 is SGHVS, CDR2 FQNEAQ. The trim removed 1 base at V and 10 bases at J, leaving 13 bases unmatched. This CDR3 spans 15 amino acids.

This chain uses TRBV5-1 with TRBJ1-2, with no clear D. From germline, CDR1 is SGHRS and CDR2 YFSETQ. The CDR3 loop spans 13 amino acids. V dropped 5 bases and J dropped 2 bases, with 10 bases sitting between them. The DNA for the CDR3 is TGCGCCAGCAGACCCGGACTGAACTATGGCTACACCTTC. Its translation: CASRPGLNYGYTF.

The J gene is TRBJ1-1, the V gene TRBV28; 7 bases are shared with TRBD1. Germline V gene lookup returns CDR1 MDHEN and CDR2 SYDVKM. CDR3 length equals 14 residues. V lost 6 bases, J lost 3 bases, and 7 bases stayed unmatched. The CDR3 sequence: CASSLVTGHTEAFF. CDR3 sequence (DNA): TGTGCCAGCAGCCTAGTGACAGGGCACACTGAAGCTTTCTTT.

V is TRBV5-1 and J is TRBJ2-7, with unresolved D. The CDR3 has 14 residues. Germline V gene lookup returns CDR1 SGHRS and CDR2 YFSETQ. Trimming removed 0 bases from V and 2 bases from J, with 9 bases in between. The CDR3 coding sequence is TGCGCCAGCAGCTTGGGGCAGGCGACCTACGAGCAGTACTTC. The encoded protein is CASSLGQATYEQYF.

This chain connects TRBV25-1 to TRBJ2-3; TRBD2 is a possible D gene (7 bases). The V and J ends lost 4 bases and 7 bases respectively, with 9 bases between them. The germline V gene has CDR1 MGHDK and CDR2 SYGVNS. The CDR3 has 12 residues. CDR3 nucleotides: TGTGCCAGCAGTGGGGGGGGCAATACGCAGTATTTT. Its translation: CASSGGGNTQYF.

The chain employs TRBV5-1 and TRBJ2-3; 10 nucleotides agree with TRBD2. This CDR3 has 14 amino acids. Trimming at V came to 4 bases and at J to 7 bases, leaving 6 bases not matched to a gene. Germline lookup yields CDR1 SGHRS and CDR2 YFSETQ. The CDR3: CASSLLAGEHTQYF. The CDR3 bases are TGCGCCAGCAGCCTCCTAGCGGGAGAGCATACGCAGTATTTT.

DNA for the CDR3: TGTGCCAGCAGCGAACAGGTGACGAACACTGAAGCTTTCTTT. Translating it yields CASSEQVTNTEAFF. The chain joins TRBV9 to TRBJ1-1, with D perhaps matching TRBD1 (5 bases). The germline V gene has CDR1 SGDLS and CDR2 YYNGEE. This CDR3 is built from 14 residues. V was cut by 3 bases and J by 1 base, with 10 bases left in between. The full variable domain, with the rest looked up from reference TRBV9 and TRBJ1-1, is DSGVTQTPKHLITATGQRVTLRCSPRSGDLSVYWYQQSLDQGLQFLIQYYNGEERAKGNILERFSAQQFPDLHSELNLSSLELGDSALYFCASSEQVTNTEAFFGQGTRLTVV.

The CDR3 coding sequence is TGTGCCAGCAGTTTCCGGGGGGGAGGCTACACCTTC. It is translated as CASSFRGGGYTF. This sequence joins TRBV27 and TRBJ1-2; perhaps TRBD1 as D (5 bases). The V end lost 3 bases, the J end lost 8 bases, and 10 bases lay between the germline ends. The CDR3 loop spans 12 amino acids. From germline, CDR1 is MNHEY and CDR2 SMNVEV (reference sequence).

The chain recombines TRBV28 with TRBJ2-1, with a weak D call TRBD2 (6 bases). CDR3 size: 15 residues. V was clipped by 3 bases and J by 5 bases, with 14 bases between them. CDR1 is MDHEN and CDR2 is SYDVKM in the germline V gene. CDR3 sequence: CASSLEGIRNNEQFF. CDR3 coding DNA: TGTGCCAGCAGTTTGGAGGGGATTCGCAACAATGAGCAGTTCTTC.

V and J are TRBV19 and TRBJ1-2; 7 nucleotides agree with TRBD1. Germline V CDR1 and CDR2: LNHDA, SQIVND (reference sequence). The length of the CDR3 is 15 residues. The trim removed 7 bases at V and 5 bases at J, leaving 13 bases unmatched. The CDR3 here is CASIVGTGVGYGYTF. In nucleotides, the CDR3 is TGTGCCAGTATAGTGGGAACAGGGGTTGGATATGGCTACACCTTC.

V gene TRBV3-1 (or the pseudogene TRBV3-2) combines with J gene TRBJ2-7, with TRBD1 matching 10 bases. Germline assignment: CDR1 LGHDT and CDR2 YNNKEL (reference sequence). This CDR3 is built from 15 residues. Losses at the gene ends were 3 bases for V and 1 base for J; bases not matched to a gene: 3. In DNA form, the CDR3 reads TGTGCCAGCAGCCATCCGGGACAGGGGTCCTACGAGCAGTACTTC. It specifies CASSHPGQGSYEQYF.

V and J are TRBV29-1 and TRBJ1-2, with 10 bases that match TRBD1. This CDR3 has 13 residues. Trimming cost V 2 bases and J 8 bases; bases outside gene matches: 5. Germline V lookup: CDR1 SQVTM, CDR2 ANQGSEA. The CDR3 DNA sequence: TGCAGCGTTGAACGACAGGGGGCAGGAGGCTACACCTTC. Its protein product is CSVERQGAGGYTF.